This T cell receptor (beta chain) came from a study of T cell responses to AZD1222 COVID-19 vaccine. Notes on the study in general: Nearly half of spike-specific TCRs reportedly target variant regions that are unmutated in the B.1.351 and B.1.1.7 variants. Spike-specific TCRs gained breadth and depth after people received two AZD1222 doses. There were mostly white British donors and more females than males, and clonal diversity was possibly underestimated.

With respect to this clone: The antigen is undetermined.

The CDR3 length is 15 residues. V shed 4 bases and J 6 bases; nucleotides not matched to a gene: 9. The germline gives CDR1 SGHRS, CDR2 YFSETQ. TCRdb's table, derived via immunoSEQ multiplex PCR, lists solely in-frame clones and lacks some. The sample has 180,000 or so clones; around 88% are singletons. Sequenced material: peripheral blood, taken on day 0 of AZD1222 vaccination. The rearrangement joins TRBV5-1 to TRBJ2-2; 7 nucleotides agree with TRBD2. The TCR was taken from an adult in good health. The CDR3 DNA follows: TGCGCCAGCAGCAACGGGGACTACCCACCCGGGGAGCTGTTTTTT. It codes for CASSNGDYPPGELFF.